The T cell receptor (beta chain) described here comes from a study of CD4 T cells in relation to SARS-CoV-2 and coronaviruses. TCRdb keeps only in-frame clones here, not all; method: immunoSEQ multiplex PCR. The sample includes tens of thousands of clones, roughly 76% seen only once; the top ten take roughly 17%. Before the COVID-19 pandemic, during about 2010-2019, CD4+ T cells were taken from unexposed donors. The cells were cultured for approximately 10 days before CD4+ T cells were isolated. Trimming took off 10 bases at V and 7 bases at J, with 23 bases between the two ends. CDR3 length equals 14 residues. CDR1 and CDR2 from the germline V gene are SGHRS and YFSETQ. A remark on this clone: Its antigen is currently unknown.

V and J are TRBV5-1 and TRBJ1-2; no firm D call. This receptor was identified in a human donor in good health. Sequenced: CD4+ T cells from PBMCs, cultured in vitro. The CDR3 DNA reads TGCGCCTCCAGCAGCCAGGAGGGTACAAGTGGCTACACCTTC. This sequence encodes CASSSQEGTSGYTF.